Listed below are T cell receptor beta chains from one sample, sequenced in a study of cytomegalovirus exposure and HLA in healthy donors. Produced via immunoSEQ multiplex PCR; TCRdb's table is partial and in-frame only. The data hold under 150,000 clones, with around 77% observed a single time. The sample consisted of PBMCs. All receptors derive from a man in his forties or fifties in good health and CMV-seronegative. The CDR3 runs from the conserved cysteine through the conserved F or W. Fields, in order: V gene, D gene, clone size, J gene, CDR3 DNA, CDR3 protein. The D gene is left open where the match is weak. For some rows the clone size is stated as once, few or many, or as a class when expanded; others skip it.

TRBV13	TRBD2	-	TRBJ2-5	TGTGCCAGCAGCGCCACTAGCGGAGAGACCCAGTACTTC	CASSATSGETQYF
TRBV7-9	-	-	TRBJ2-2	TGTGCCAGCAGCTTAGACCCTTCGGGTGGCGGGGAGCTGTTTTTT	CASSLDPSGGGELFF
TRBV28	TRBD1	-	TRBJ1-2	TGTGCCAGCAGCTGGGGACAGTCTAACTATGGCTACACCTTC	CASSWGQSNYGYTF
TRBV6-5	-	few	TRBJ1-1	TGTGCCAGCAGTTACAACAGGAAGCCGAACACTGAAGCTTTCTTT	CASSYNRKPNTEAFF
TRBV12-5	TRBD2	-	TRBJ2-7	TGTGCTAGTGGTTTGGAGCGGGGACCCCTTTACGAGCAGTACTTC	CASGLERGPLYEQYF
TRBV27	-	-	TRBJ1-1	TGTGCCAGCAGTTGGTCCCCGGGGAACACTGAAGCTTTCTTT	CASSWSPGNTEAFF
TRBV11-3	-	-	TRBJ2-7	TGTGCCAGCAGCTTAGGAACAGGCTACGAGCAGTACTTC	CASSLGTGYEQYF
TRBV7-8	-	few	TRBJ2-6	TGTGCCAGCAGCTTCACCATGGGACTGTACTCTGGGGCCAACGTCCTGACTTTC	CASSFTMGLYSGANVLTF
TRBV28	TRBD1	-	TRBJ2-7	TGTGCCAGCAGTCCTCCTGGGACAGGCAAGCACGAGCAGTACTTC	CASSPPGTGKHEQYF
TRBV15	-	-	TRBJ2-6	TGTGCCACCAGCAGAGAGGGCCTCCACTCTGGGGCCAACGTCCTGACTTTC	CATSREGLHSGANVLTF
TRBV5-1	TRBD1	-	TRBJ1-1	TGCGCCAGCAGCTTGGACAGGGGACGGAACACTGAAGCTTTCTTT	CASSLDRGRNTEAFF
TRBV5-1	-	-	TRBJ1-1	TGCGCCAGCAGGCTTGAGGGATTTGCGAACACTGAAGCTTTCTTT	CASRLEGFANTEAFF
TRBV19	-	-	TRBJ1-2	TGTGCCAGTAGTCCCCCTCAAGCTTTCTATGGCTACACCTTC	CASSPPQAFYGYTF
TRBV7-9	-	-	TRBJ2-6	TGTGCCACCACGTGGGGGGGCACGACTCTCTCTGGGGCCAACGTCCTGACTTTC	CATTWGGTTLSGANVLTF
TRBV5-1	TRBD2	-	TRBJ2-7	TGCGCCAGCAGCTTGGGGACTAGCGACAACTACGAGCAGTACTTC	CASSLGTSDNYEQYF
TRBV28	-	few	TRBJ2-7	TGTGCCAGCAGTTTATCCAGGGACGAGCAGTACTTC	CASSLSRDEQYF
TRBV28	TRBD1	once	TRBJ2-2	TGTGCCAGCAGCTCGGGACAGGGCGCCGGGGAGCTGTTTTTT	CASSSGQGAGELFF